The T cell receptor (beta chain) under discussion was sequenced for a study of prognosis after radiotherapy for stage I lung cancer. Study results and caveats: When patients developed distant metastases, their Shannon entropy after stereotactic body radiation therapy was lower. In patients with versus without metastases, TRBV and TRBJ gene usage reportedly differed.

On this clonotype: Its antigen is not known.

The genomic DNA TCR beta CDR3 region underwent two rounds of multiplex PCR. It was primers specific to each TRBV and TRBJ gene that first-round PCR used. TCRdb re-analysed the multiplex PCR reads in MiXCR, keeping a single row per CDR3 protein. The data contain tens of thousands of distinct CDR3 sequences, about 41% of them singletons. Germline V gene sequence: CDR1 MNHEY, CDR2 SVGEGT. V was clipped by 7 bases and J by 0 bases, with 10 bases between them. The CDR3 covers 14 residues. Sequenced material: PBMCs, taken before or after stereotactic body radiation therapy (not recorded which). The gene calls are TRBV6-2 or TRBV6-3 and TRBJ2-4; D remains ambiguous. The sequence was collected from a donor at least 50 years old with non-small cell lung cancer. The CDR3 is CASTDTLAKNIQYF. For the CDR3, the DNA is TGTGCCAGCACAGACACCTTAGCCAAAAACATTCAGTACTTC.